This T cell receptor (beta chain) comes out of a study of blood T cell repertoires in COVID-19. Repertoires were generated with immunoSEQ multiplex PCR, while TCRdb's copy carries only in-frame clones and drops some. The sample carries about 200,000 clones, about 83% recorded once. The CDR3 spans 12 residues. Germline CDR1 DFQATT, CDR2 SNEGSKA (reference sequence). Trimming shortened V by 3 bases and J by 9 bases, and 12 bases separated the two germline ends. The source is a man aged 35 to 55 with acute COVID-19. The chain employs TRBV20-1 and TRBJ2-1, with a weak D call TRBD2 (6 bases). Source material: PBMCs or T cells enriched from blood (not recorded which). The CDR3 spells CSASVQGGEQFF. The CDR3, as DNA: TGCAGTGCTAGTGTTCAGGGAGGTGAGCAGTTCTTC.